One sample yielded the 10 T cell receptor beta chains listed below, sequenced in a study of T cell repertoires in cytomegalovirus infection. One entry per CDR3 protein, called by TCRdb with MiXCR from the reads. The sample holds some 920,000 distinct CDR3 sequences; about a third are singletons and the top ten take around 15%. Antigen specificity for these receptors is unknown. The sample here was cultured CD8+ T cells from PBMCs, taken from culture after CMV antigen stimulation. The receptors shown here come from a human donor in good health (CMV status not recorded). Some clones in this sample may be carry-over from other donors' samples.

This chain joins TRBV7-6 and TRBJ2-2; D is ambiguous. The V end lost 1 base, the J end lost 4 bases, and 19 bases lay between the germline ends. Germline V CDR1 and CDR2: SGHVS, FNYEAQ. This CDR3 comprises 18 residues. The CDR3 is CASSLGVVQLMTTGELFF. The CDR3 nucleotides read TGTGCCAGCAGCTTAGGGGTTGTCCAACTTATGACCACCGGGGAGCTGTTTTTT.

CDR3 protein: CASSPHAGDYNEQFF. CDR3 bases: TGTGCCAGCAGTCCCCATGCGGGGGACTACAATGAGCAGTTCTTC. The genes are TRBV27 and TRBJ2-1; 7 nucleotides line up with TRBD2. The CDR3 contains 15 residues. Germline CDR1 and CDR2: MNHEY and SMNVEV (reference sequence). Trimming cost V 5 bases and J 3 bases; bases outside gene matches: 7.

The chain links TRBV7-9 to TRBJ2-2; perhaps TRBD1 as D (6 bases). The germline V gene encodes CDR1 SEHNR and CDR2 FQNEAQ (reference sequence). CDR3 length: 13 residues. V was cut by 4 bases and J by 7 bases, with 10 bases left in between. The CDR3 DNA is TGTGCCAGCAGCTCCAGGGGTGTCGGGGAGCTGTTTTTT. Translation gives CASSSRGVGELFF.

This clonotype appeared many times. The V call is TRBV6-5, the J call TRBJ2-3, with D possibly TRBD2 on 5 matching bases. The CDR3 extends over 17 amino acids. V lost 0 bases, J lost 3 bases, and 16 bases lay in between. Germline CDR1 and CDR2: MNHEY and SVGAGI. CDR3 region: CASSYSGIYRETDTQYF. Here the CDR3 DNA reads TGTGCCAGCAGTTACTCGGGGATCTACCGGGAAACAGATACGCAGTATTTT.

The rearrangement joins TRBV5-1 to TRBJ1-4; maybe TRBD1 (5 bases). Deletions cut 6 bases from V and 6 bases from J, with 18 bases between. From germline, CDR1 is SGHRS and CDR2 YFSETQ. This CDR3 spans 15 amino acids. CDR3 nucleotides: TGCGCCAGCACCCCGAGGGAGGGACGATATGAAAAACTGTTTTTT. Translated, it gives CASTPREGRYEKLFF.

This clonotype was seen a handful of times. The rearrangement joins TRBV7-9 to TRBJ2-1; D assignment may be TRBD1 or TRBD2 (5 bases each). The germline V and J ends were trimmed by 3 bases and 0 bases, with 15 bases remaining between them. The CDR3 has 17 amino acids. Germline lookup yields CDR1 SEHNR and CDR2 FQNEAQ (reference sequence). CDR3 nucleotides: TGTGCCAGCAGCTTGAGATCCGGGACCAGCTCCTACAATGAGCAGTTCTTC. As protein: CASSLRSGTSSYNEQFF.

This clonotype was detected ten times or more. The rearrangement uses TRBV4-1 and TRBJ2-3; possible D gene TRBD2, 6 bases. V dropped 1 base and J dropped 2 bases, with 13 bases sitting between them. Germline V gene lookup returns CDR1 MGHRA and CDR2 YSYEKL. The CDR3 is 16 amino acids. CDR3 in DNA: TGCGCCAGCAGCCAAGTGGCGGGGCCAGACACAGATACGCAGTATTTT. Translated, it gives CASSQVAGPDTDTQYF.

The chain uses TRBV27 and TRBJ2-1, with TRBD2 matching 7 bases. Germline loops: CDR1 MNHEY, CDR2 SMNVEV (reference sequence). The CDR3 runs to 16 residues. Trimming at V came to 4 bases and at J to 1 base, leaving 7 bases not matched to a gene. CDR3 region: CASSSLTSPSYNEQFF. The CDR3 DNA follows: TGTGCCAGCAGTTCTTTGACTAGCCCTTCCTACAATGAGCAGTTCTTC.

This clonotype came up a few times. The CDR3 loop reads CASSFPGSNEQFF. CDR3 bases: TGTGCCAGCAGTTTCCCAGGGAGCAATGAGCAGTTCTTC. The V gene is TRBV12-3 or TRBV12-4, the J gene TRBJ2-1; TRBD1 or TRBD2 may be the D gene (5 bases each). This CDR3 is 13 amino acids long. Between the trimmed V and J ends, which lost 3 bases and 6 bases, there was a span of 9 bases.

The rearrangement uses TRBV7-9 and TRBJ1-2, with 7 bases aligning to TRBD1. V shed 4 bases, J shed 5 bases, and the junction held 13 bases outside the gene matches. The CDR3 is 16 amino acids. Germline values: CDR1 SEHNR, CDR2 FQNEAQ (reference sequence). This CDR3 reads CASSYSTGVSGYGYTF. The DNA for the CDR3 is TGTGCCAGCAGCTATTCTACAGGGGTCTCTGGGTATGGCTACACCTTC.